The 8 T cell receptor beta chains listed next were all sequenced from one sample in a study of shared clonotypes between healthy human individuals. This table comes from immunoSEQ multiplex PCR, and its TCRdb copy is limited to in-frame clones, with some not included. The table records some 1 million clones, around 76% of them present only once. The sequencing input was memory CD4+ T cells sorted from blood. As to subset: CD45RA-negative fraction. These receptors all stem from a man between 18 and 29 years old in good health.

This sequence joins TRBV4-2 and TRBJ2-3; possibly TRBD2 for D (6 bases). Trimming pared 0 bases from V and 1 base from J, leaving 11 bases between. The CDR3 sequence is 16 residues long. Germline V lookup: CDR1 LGHNA, CDR2 YNFKEQ. CDR3 nucleotides: TGTGCCAGCAGCCAAGATATATCGGGGGGCACAGATACGCAGTATTTT. Amino acids: CASSQDISGGTDTQYF.

The chain uses TRBV28 and TRBJ2-1; maybe TRBD1 (6 bases). V lost 7 bases and J 14 bases, leaving 18 bases between the germline ends. This CDR3 has 12 amino acids. Germline CDR1 MDHEN, CDR2 SYDVKM. The CDR3 here is CASKLRVGQKFF. The CDR3 DNA reads TGTGCCAGCAAATTACGGGTGGGACAAAAGTTCTTC.

This chain links TRBV30 with TRBJ1-2; the D is unclear. Looked up from germline, CDR1 is GTSNPN and CDR2 is SVGIG (reference sequence). The CDR3 loop spans 11 amino acids. Trimming removed 2 bases at V and 14 bases at J, with 15 bases between. The CDR3 reads CAWSLDRAATF. The CDR3 DNA follows: TGTGCCTGGAGTTTAGACCGGGCCGCGACCTTC.

The chain recombines TRBV6-6 with TRBJ2-2; no firm D call. The CDR3 has 14 amino acids. Trimming removed 4 bases at V and 4 bases at J, with 10 bases between. Germline loops: CDR1 MNHNY, CDR2 SVGAGI (reference sequence). The CDR3 loop reads CASSLNAATGELFF. The CDR3 DNA sequence: TGTGCCAGCAGTTTAAACGCAGCCACCGGGGAGCTGTTTTTT.

The sample holds one count of this clone. CDR3 DNA sequence: TGTGCCAGCAGTTTAACTAATCAGCCCCAGCATTTT. Encoded protein: CASSLTNQPQHF. The V and J genes are TRBV27 and TRBJ1-5; D gene uncertain. Trimming took 2 bases from V and 4 from J, leaving 3 bases between them. Germline loops: CDR1 MNHEY, CDR2 SMNVEV (reference sequence). CDR3 length: 12 amino acids.

The J gene is TRBJ1-2, the V gene TRBV7-9, with a possible D match to TRBD1 (5 bases). V lost 3 bases to trimming and J lost 10 bases, with 18 bases between them. The CDR3 is 14 residues long. Germline CDR1 is SEHNR and CDR2 is FQNEAQ (reference sequence). In DNA form, the CDR3 reads TGTGCCAGCAGCTTGGACGGGCAGGGTTATTCCTACACCTTC. It translates to CASSLDGQGYSYTF.

The gene calls are TRBV2 and TRBJ1-2; tentatively, D is TRBD1 (6 bases). Trimming removed 7 bases from V and 4 bases from J, with 16 bases in between. CDR1 SNHLY and CDR2 FYNNEI come from the germline V gene. The CDR3 extends over 14 amino acids. This chain's CDR3 is CASKRTAQGYGYTF. The CDR3 coding sequence is TGTGCCAGCAAAAGGACAGCTCAGGGCTATGGCTACACCTTC.

V usage is TRBV5-1 and J usage is TRBJ1-4; D gene uncertain. V was pared by 6 bases and J by 4 bases, with 13 bases between. Germline V gene sequence: CDR1 SGHRS, CDR2 YFSETQ. This CDR3 contains 14 residues. CDR3 in DNA: TGCGCCAGCACGGCTCGGGGAGTTAATGAAAAACTGTTTTTT. Translation gives CASTARGVNEKLFF.